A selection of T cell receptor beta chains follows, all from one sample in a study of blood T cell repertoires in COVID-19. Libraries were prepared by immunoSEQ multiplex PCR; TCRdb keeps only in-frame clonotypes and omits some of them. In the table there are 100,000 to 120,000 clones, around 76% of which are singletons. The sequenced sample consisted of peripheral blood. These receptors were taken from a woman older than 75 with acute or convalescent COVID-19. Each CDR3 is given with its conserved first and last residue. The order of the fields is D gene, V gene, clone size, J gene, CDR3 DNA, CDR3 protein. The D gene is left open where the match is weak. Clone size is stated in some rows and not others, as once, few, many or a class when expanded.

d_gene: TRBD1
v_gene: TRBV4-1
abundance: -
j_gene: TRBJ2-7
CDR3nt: TGCGCCAGCAGGTTAGGACAGGCCGACGAGCAGTACTTC
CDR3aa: CASRLGQADEQYF

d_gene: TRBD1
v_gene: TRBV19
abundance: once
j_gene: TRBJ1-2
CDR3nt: TGTGCCAGTAGTATAGATCAGGGGGCTAACTATGGCTACACCTTC
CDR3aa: CASSIDQGANYGYTF

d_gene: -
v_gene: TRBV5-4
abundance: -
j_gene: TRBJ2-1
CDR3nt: TGTGCCAGCAGCGGTGGACAAGCGAATGAGCAGTTCTTC
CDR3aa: CASSGGQANEQFF

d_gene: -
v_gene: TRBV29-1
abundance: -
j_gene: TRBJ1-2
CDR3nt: TGCAGCGTTGAAGCCTCGACAGACTATGGCTACACCTTC
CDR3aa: CSVEASTDYGYTF

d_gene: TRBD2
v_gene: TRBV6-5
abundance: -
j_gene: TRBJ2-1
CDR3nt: TGTGCCAGCAGACGGACTAGCGGGGTCCTAGAGCAGTTCTTC
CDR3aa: CASRRTSGVLEQFF

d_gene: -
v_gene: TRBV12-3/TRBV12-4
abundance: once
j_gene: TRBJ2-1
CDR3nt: TGTGCCAGCAGTTTTCTAGACTACAATGAGCAGTTCTTC
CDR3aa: CASSFLDYNEQFF

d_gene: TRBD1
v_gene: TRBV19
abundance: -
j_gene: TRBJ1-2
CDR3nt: TGTGCCAGTAGGAAAGGGGGCGATGGCTATGGCTACACCTTC
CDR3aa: CASRKGGDGYGYTF

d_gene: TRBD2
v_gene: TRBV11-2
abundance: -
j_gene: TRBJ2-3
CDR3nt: TGTGCCAGCAGCTACCGACTAGCGGGAGCGACAGATACGCAGTATTTT
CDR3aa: CASSYRLAGATDTQYF

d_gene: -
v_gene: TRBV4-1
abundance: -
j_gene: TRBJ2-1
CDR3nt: TGCGCCAGCAGCCAAGATAGGCAGGCTTTTATGGATGAGCAGTTCTTC
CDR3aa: CASSQDRQAFMDEQFF

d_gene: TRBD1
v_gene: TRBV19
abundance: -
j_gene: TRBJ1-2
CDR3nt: TGTGCCAGTAGTATGGACAGGTCCGGCTACACCTTC
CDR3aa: CASSMDRSGYTF

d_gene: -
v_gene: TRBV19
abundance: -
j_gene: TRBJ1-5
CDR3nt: TGTGCCAGTAGAGGGGTGGCGGGGAGCCAGCCCCAGCATTTT
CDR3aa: CASRGVAGSQPQHF

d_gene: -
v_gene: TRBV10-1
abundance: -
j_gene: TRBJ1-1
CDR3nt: TGCGCCAGCAGTGAGTCGAGAGGGCAGATGGCTTTCTTT
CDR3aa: CASSESRGQMAFF

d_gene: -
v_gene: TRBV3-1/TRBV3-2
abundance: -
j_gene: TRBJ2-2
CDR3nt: TGTGCCAGCAGTAGCCCCGGGGAGCTGTTTTTT
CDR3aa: CASSSPGELFF

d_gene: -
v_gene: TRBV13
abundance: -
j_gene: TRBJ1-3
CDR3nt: TGTGCCAGCAGCTTGACGACGGGCACCATATATTTT
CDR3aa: CASSLTTGTIYF

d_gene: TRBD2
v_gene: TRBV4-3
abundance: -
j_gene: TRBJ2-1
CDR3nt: TGCGCCAGCAGCCAAGAGGCTAGCGGATACTCCAATGAGCAGTTCTTC
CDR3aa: CASSQEASGYSNEQFF

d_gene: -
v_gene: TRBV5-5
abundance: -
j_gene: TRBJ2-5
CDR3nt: TGTGCCAGCAGCTTGTTCGCGGGCGGACTGACGGAGACCCAGTACTTC
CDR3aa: CASSLFAGGLTETQYF

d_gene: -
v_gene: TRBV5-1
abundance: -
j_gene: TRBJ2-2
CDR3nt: TGCGCCAGCAGCGCGGGACCCCACGACACCGGGGAGCTGTTTTTT
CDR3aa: CASSAGPHDTGELFF

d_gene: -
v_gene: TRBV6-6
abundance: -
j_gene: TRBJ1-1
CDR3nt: TGTGCCAGCAGAGCGGACCTACCAAAAGCTTTCTTT
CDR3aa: CASRADLPKAFF

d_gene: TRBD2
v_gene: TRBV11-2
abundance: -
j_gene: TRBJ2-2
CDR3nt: TGTGCCAGCAGCTTGAAGGTAGCGGGTCTCACCGGGGAGCTGTTTTTT
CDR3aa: CASSLKVAGLTGELFF

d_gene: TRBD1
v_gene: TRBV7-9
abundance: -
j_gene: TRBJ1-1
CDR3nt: TGTGCCAGCAGCCTTAACCAGGGGGTGGGCACTGAAGCTTTCTTT
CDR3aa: CASSLNQGVGTEAFF

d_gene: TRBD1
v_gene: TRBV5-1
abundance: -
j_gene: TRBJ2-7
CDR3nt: TGCGCCAGCAGCTTCGGGACAGTTCCCCACGAGCAGTACTTC
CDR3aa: CASSFGTVPHEQYF

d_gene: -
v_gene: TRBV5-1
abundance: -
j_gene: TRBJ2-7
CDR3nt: TGCGCCAGCACTCGCACCCCAGGGGAACCGACCTACGAGCAGTACTTC
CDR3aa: CASTRTPGEPTYEQYF

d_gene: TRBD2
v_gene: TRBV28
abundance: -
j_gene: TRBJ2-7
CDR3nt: TGTGCCAGCGGTACTAGCGGACCCTACGAGCAGTACTTC
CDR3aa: CASGTSGPYEQYF

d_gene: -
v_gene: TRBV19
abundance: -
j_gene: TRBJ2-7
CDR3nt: TGTGCCAGTAGTAACAGGGTCCCCTACGAGCAGTACTTC
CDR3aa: CASSNRVPYEQYF

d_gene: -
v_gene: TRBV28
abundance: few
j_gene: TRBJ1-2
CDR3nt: TGTGCCAGCAGTTTATGGCAGAGCTACACCTTC
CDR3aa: CASSLWQSYTF

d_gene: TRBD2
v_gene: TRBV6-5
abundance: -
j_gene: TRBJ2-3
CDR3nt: TGTGCCAGCAGTATACTAGCGGGGGTGGATACGCAGTATTTT
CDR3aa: CASSILAGVDTQYF

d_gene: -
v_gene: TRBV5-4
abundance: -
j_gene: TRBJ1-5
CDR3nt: TGTGCCAGCAGCTTGCTTAATCAGCCCCAGCATTTT
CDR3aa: CASSLLNQPQHF

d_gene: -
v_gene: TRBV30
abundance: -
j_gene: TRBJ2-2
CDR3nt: TGTGCCATGGGCGGGGGCTACACCGGGGAGCTGTTTTTT
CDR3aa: CAMGGGYTGELFF

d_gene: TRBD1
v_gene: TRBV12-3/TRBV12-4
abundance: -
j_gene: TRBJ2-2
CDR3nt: TGTGCCAGCAGTGCGACAGGGGCCGGGGAGCTGTTTTTT
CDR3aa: CASSATGAGELFF

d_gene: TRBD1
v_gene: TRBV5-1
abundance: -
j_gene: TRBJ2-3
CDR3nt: TGCGCCAGCAGCGTGGACAGGGCGGCAGATACGCAGTATTTT
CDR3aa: CASSVDRAADTQYF

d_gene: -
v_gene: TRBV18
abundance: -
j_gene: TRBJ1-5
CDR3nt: TGTGCCAGCTCAGAATCAGGGAAGCAGCCCCAGCATTTT
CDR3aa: CASSESGKQPQHF

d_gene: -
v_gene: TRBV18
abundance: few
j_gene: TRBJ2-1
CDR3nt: TGTGCCAGCTCACCACCGCTAGTCCGGTCGAATGAGCAGTTCTTC
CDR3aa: CASSPPLVRSNEQFF

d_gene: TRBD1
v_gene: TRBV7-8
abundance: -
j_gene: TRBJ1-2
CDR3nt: TGTGCCAGCAGCTCGACAGGGAACTATGGCTACACCTTC
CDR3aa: CASSSTGNYGYTF

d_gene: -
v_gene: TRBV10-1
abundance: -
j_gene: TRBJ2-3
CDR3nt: TGCGCCAGCAGTGAAAGCGAGACGGGGCAGTATTTT
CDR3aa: CASSESETGQYF

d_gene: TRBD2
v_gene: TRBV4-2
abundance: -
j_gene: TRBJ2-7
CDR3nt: TGTGCCAGCAGCCAAGCCCTGGGGACTAGCGTGAGCTACGAGCAGTACTTC
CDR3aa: CASSQALGTSVSYEQYF

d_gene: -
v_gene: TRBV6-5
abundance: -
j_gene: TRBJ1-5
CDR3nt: TGTGCCAGCAGTACCCGGGGAGGGGACAATCAGCCCCAGCATTTT
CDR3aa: CASSTRGGDNQPQHF